Below, one T cell receptor beta chain is given with its context. The data are from a study of OX40 agonist ivuxolimab in advanced cancers. TCRdb's copy holds only in-frame clones and misses some; the assay was immunoSEQ multiplex PCR. The sample lists approximately 74,000 clones; 75% to 95% were seen once. Per the germline V gene, CDR1 is MDHEN and CDR2 is SYDVKM. Trimming removed 5 bases from V and 2 bases from J; junction bases left unmatched: 6. This CDR3 contains 18 residues. This TCR derives from an adult with an advanced solid tumor such as melanoma, head and neck, liver or kidney cancer. The rearrangement links TRBV28 to TRBJ2-6, with 13 bases that match TRBD2. The specimen comprised CD4+ or CD8+ T cells sorted from blood, sampled in a trial of the OX40 agonist ivuxolimab. The CDR3 protein is CASSPAGLAGAGANVLTF. CDR3 bases: TGTGCCAGCAGTCCCGCCGGACTAGCGGGAGCTGGGGCCAACGTCCTGACTTTC.